There are a few counts of the clone carrying this T cell receptor (beta chain). Sequencing used immunoSEQ multiplex PCR; TCRdb keeps in-frame clones, though not all of them. The sample has about 140,000 clones, around 91% seen once. The data belong to a study of T cell responses to AZD1222 COVID-19 vaccine. Trimming took 3 bases from V and 5 from J, leaving 13 bases between them. This CDR3 comprises 14 residues. Germline V lookup: CDR1 LGHDT, CDR2 YNNKEL (reference sequence). The sequence derives from an adult in good health. The sequenced sample was peripheral blood, obtained on day 0 of AZD1222 vaccination. V gene TRBV3-1 (or the pseudogene TRBV3-2) combines with J gene TRBJ1-2, with a weak D call TRBD1 (5 bases). For the CDR3, the DNA is TGTGCCAGCAGCCAGGGGCCCGCTGGGTATGGCTACACCTTC. Encoded protein: CASSQGPAGYGYTF.